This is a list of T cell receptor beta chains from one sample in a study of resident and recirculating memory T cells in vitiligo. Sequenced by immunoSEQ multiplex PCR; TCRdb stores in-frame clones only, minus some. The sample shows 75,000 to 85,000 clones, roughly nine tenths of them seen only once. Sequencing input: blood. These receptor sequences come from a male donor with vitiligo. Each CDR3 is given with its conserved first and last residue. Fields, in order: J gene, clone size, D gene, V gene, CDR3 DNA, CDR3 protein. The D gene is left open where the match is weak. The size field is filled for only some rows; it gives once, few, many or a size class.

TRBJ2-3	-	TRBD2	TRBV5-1	TGCGCCAGCAGCTTTGGGACTAGCGGGAGCACAGATACGCAGTATTTT	CASSFGTSGSTDTQYF
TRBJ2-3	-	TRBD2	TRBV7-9	TGTGCCAGCAGTTCTCTGGGACTAGCGGGACCAGGGGGAACAGATACGCAGTATTTT	CASSSLGLAGPGGTDTQYF
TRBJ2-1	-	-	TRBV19	TGTGCCAGTAGTCCCGGGACAACGAAAGAGCAGTTCTTC	CASSPGTTKEQFF
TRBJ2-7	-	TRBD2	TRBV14	TGTGCCAGCAGCCAAGTCCCGGGACTAGCGGGAGACCTTAACCCTTACGAGCAGTACTTC	CASSQVPGLAGDLNPYEQYF
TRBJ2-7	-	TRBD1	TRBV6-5	TGTGCCAGCAGTCCATGGACAGGGCCCTCCTACGAGCAGTACTTC	CASSPWTGPSYEQYF
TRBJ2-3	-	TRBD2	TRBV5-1	TGCGCCAGCAGCTTGGGGGGTTATAGCGGGTTCCGCACAGATACGCAGTATTTT	CASSLGGYSGFRTDTQYF
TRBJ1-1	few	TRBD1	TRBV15	TGTGCCACCAGCAGAGGTACGGGACAGGGTATCGGGGCTGAAGCTTTCTTT	CATSRGTGQGIGAEAFF
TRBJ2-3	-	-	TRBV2	TGTGCCAGCAGTCCCCAGCGGCAAGATACGCAGTATTTT	CASSPQRQDTQYF
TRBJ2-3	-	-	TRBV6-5	TGTGCCAGCAGTTACTCGACTATTAGGAGCACAGATACGCAGTATTTT	CASSYSTIRSTDTQYF
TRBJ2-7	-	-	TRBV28	TGTGCCAGCAGTTCCTCCCTATTCGGACCGGGGGTCGCCTACGAGCAGTACTTC	CASSSSLFGPGVAYEQYF
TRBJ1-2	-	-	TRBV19	TGTGCCAGTAGTATCGGGGGGGATGGCTACACCTTC	CASSIGGDGYTF
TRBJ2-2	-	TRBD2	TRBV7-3	TGTGCCAGCAGCTCCAGTCTGCGGGGGACCGGGGAGCTGTTTTTT	CASSSSLRGTGELFF
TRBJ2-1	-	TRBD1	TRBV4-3	TGCGCCAGCAGCCACGGACAGGGGCTCAGGGAGCAGTTCTTC	CASSHGQGLREQFF
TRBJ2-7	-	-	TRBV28	TGTGCCAGCAGCTCCTCCACCCGGATGAGGGTATCGGACTACGAGCAGTACTTC	CASSSSTRMRVSDYEQYF
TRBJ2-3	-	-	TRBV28	TGTGCCAGCAGTTTATCCCAGCCTCGGACAGGCACAGATACGCAGTATTTT	CASSLSQPRTGTDTQYF
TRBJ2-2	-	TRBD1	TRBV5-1	TGCGCCAGCCGACAGACAGGGGGCCTGGTCACCGGGGAGCTGTTTTTT	CASRQTGGLVTGELFF
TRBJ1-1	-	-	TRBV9	TGTGCCAGCAGCGCGTGGGGGGACGGTGAAGCTTTCTTT	CASSAWGDGEAFF
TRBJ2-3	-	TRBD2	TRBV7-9	TGTGCCAGCAGCTACCGGACTAGCGGGAGTGTCGGGGATACGCAGTATTTT	CASSYRTSGSVGDTQYF
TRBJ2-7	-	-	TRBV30	TGTGCCTGGAGTAGGGGTTACGAGCAGTACTTC	CAWSRGYEQYF
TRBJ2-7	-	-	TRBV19	TGTGCCAGTAGTATAGCATTGGGGCGGCGCAGGCACGAGCAGTACTTC	CASSIALGRRRHEQYF
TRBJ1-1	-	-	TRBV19	TGTGCCAGTAACCCGGAGATATACACTGAAGCTTTCTTT	CASNPEIYTEAFF
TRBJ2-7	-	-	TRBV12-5	TGTGCTAGTGCGGGTGGGGAGCGGTACGAGCAGTACTTC	CASAGGERYEQYF
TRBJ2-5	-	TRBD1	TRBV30	TGTGCCTCAACAAACAGGGGGCTAAGGGAGACCCAGTACTTC	CASTNRGLRETQYF
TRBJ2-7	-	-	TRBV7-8	TGTGCCAGCAGCTTTGGCCGTAATTACGAGCAGTACTTC	CASSFGRNYEQYF
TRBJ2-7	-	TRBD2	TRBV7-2	TGTGCCAGCAGCTTAGAGCCGGGAGGTGGCTACGAGCAGTACTTC	CASSLEPGGGYEQYF
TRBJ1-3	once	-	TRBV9	TGTGCCAGCAGCGTAAATCTGGGAAACACCATATATTTT	CASSVNLGNTIYF
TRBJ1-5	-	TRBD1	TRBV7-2	TGTGCCAGCAGCCCACGGGACAGCTTCTCCCCTGTCCCCCAGCATTTT	CASSPRDSFSPVPQHF
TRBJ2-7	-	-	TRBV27	TGTGCCAGCAGCCGAACGTTGGGACTCCTAGCCTACGAGCAGTACTTC	CASSRTLGLLAYEQYF
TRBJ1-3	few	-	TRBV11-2	TGTGCCAGCAGCTGGATACCTGGGCGCTCTGGAAACACCATATATTTT	CASSWIPGRSGNTIYF
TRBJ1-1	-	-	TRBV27	TGTGCCAGCAGGGGCGGGGGGGGCACTGAAGCTTTCTTT	CASRGGGGTEAFF
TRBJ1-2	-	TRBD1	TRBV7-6	TGTGCCAGCAGCCCCACGACAGGGGTCGACTATGGCTACACCTTC	CASSPTTGVDYGYTF
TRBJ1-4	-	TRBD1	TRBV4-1	TGCGCCAGCAGCCTCCGGACAGGCGGAGGGGAAAAACTGTTTTTT	CASSLRTGGGEKLFF
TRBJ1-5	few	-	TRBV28	TGTGCCAGCAGGCCGGGAGGGACGGAACCCAATCAGCCCCAGCATTTT	CASRPGGTEPNQPQHF
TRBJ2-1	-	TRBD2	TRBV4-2	TGTGCCAGCAGCCAAGATCACCTTAGCGGGAGGTTGAATGAGCAGTTCTTC	CASSQDHLSGRLNEQFF
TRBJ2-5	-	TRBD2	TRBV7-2	TGTGCCAGCAGCCCTACTAGCGGGAGCTTCGGGGAGACCCAGTACTTC	CASSPTSGSFGETQYF
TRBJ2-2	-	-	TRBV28	TGTGCCAGCAGTCCCCCCGCGGTCGGGGAGCTGTTTTTT	CASSPPAVGELFF
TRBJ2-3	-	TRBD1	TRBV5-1	TGCGCCAGCAGCTTGGAGACAGGGGCCACAGATACGCAGTATTTT	CASSLETGATDTQYF
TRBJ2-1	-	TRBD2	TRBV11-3	TGTGCCAGCAGCCCTAGCGGTAGCTACAATGAGCAGTTCTTC	CASSPSGSYNEQFF
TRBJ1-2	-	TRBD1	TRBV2	TGTGCCAGCAGTGCGACAGGGGGCACCTATGGCTACACCTTC	CASSATGGTYGYTF
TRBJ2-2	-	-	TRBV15	TGTGCCACCCGGGAGCGGGCCCAGACCGGGGAGCTGTTTTTT	CATRERAQTGELFF
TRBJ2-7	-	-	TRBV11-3	TGTGCCAGCAGCTTAGGGTGGGGACACAACGAGCAGTACTTC	CASSLGWGHNEQYF
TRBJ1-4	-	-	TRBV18	TGTGCCAGCTCACCACCCTCGGAGAATGAAAAACTGTTTTTT	CASSPPSENEKLFF
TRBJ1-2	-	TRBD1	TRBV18	TGTGCCAGCTCAAACCGGGACAGCTATGGCTACACCTTC	CASSNRDSYGYTF
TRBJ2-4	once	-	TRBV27	TGTGCCAGCAGTTTTGCGGGGTATGGCAAAAACATTCAGTACTTC	CASSFAGYGKNIQYF
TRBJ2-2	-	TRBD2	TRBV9	TGTGCCAGCAGCGTAGGATCAGCGGGGCTCACCGGGGAGCTGTTTTTT	CASSVGSAGLTGELFF
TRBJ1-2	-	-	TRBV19	TGTGCTACGACGGGACTCAGCTATGGCTACACCTTC	CATTGLSYGYTF
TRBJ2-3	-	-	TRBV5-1	TGCGCCAGCAGCATGACTGGCGGAGTCACAGATACGCAGTATTTT	CASSMTGGVTDTQYF
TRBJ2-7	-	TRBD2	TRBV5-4	TGTGCCAGCAGCATCCAGGGACTAGTAGTGAGCTACGAGCAGTACTTC	CASSIQGLVVSYEQYF
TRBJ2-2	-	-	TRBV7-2	TGTGCCAGCAGCGACCAGGGAACCGGGGAGCTGTTTTTT	CASSDQGTGELFF
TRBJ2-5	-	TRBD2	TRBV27	TGTGCCAGCAGTCCCACCGCGTGGGAGGGAGAGACCCAGTACTTC	CASSPTAWEGETQYF
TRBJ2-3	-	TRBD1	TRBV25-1	TGTGCCAGCAGTTTGACACAGGGGGCTAGCAGCACAGATACGCAGTATTTT	CASSLTQGASSTDTQYF
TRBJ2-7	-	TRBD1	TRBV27	TGTGCCAGCCGCCGACAGGGATTCTCCTACGAGCAGTACTTC	CASRRQGFSYEQYF
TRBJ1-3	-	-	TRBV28	TGTGCCAGCAGTTCTCCCGGGGCAGGGGAAGGAAACACCATATATTTT	CASSSPGAGEGNTIYF
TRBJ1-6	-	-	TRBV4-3	TGCGCCAGCAGCCAAGATCGACTGACACCCCTCCACTTT	CASSQDRLTPLHF
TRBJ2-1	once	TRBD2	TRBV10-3	TGTGCCATCAGTGAGACTAGCGGGAGTTGGTTGAGGTCCTACAATGAGCAGTTCTTC	CAISETSGSWLRSYNEQFF
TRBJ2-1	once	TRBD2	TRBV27	TGTGCCAGCAGTTTACCCCTGACTAGCAGCTCCTACAATGAGCAGTTCTTC	CASSLPLTSSSYNEQFF
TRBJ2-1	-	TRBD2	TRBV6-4	TGTGCCAGCAGTGACTCTAGCGGGAGCTACAATGAGCAGTTCTTC	CASSDSSGSYNEQFF
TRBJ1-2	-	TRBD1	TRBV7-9	TGTGCCAGCAGCACAGAGGGGGCGAGGGGCTACACCTTC	CASSTEGARGYTF
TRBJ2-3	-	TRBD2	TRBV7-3	TGTGCCAGCAGCTTCGGACTAGCGGGAGCCTCAGATACGCAGTATTTT	CASSFGLAGASDTQYF
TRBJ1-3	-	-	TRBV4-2	TGTGCCAGCAGCCAAAGCCCCGAAGGAAACACCATATATTTT	CASSQSPEGNTIYF